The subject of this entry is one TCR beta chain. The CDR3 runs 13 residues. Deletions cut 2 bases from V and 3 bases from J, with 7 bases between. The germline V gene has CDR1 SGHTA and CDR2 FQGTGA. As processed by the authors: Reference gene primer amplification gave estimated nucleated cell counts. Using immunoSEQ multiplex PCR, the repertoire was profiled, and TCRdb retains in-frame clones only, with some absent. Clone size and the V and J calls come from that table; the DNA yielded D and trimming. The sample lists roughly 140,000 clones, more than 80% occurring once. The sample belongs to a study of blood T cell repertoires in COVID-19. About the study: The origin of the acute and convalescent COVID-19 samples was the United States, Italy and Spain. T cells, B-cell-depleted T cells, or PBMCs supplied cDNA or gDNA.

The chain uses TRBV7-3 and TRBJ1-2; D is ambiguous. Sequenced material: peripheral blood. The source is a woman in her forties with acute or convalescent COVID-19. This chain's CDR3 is CASSLGQHYGYTF. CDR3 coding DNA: TGTGCCAGCAGCTTAGGGCAGCACTATGGCTACACCTTC.